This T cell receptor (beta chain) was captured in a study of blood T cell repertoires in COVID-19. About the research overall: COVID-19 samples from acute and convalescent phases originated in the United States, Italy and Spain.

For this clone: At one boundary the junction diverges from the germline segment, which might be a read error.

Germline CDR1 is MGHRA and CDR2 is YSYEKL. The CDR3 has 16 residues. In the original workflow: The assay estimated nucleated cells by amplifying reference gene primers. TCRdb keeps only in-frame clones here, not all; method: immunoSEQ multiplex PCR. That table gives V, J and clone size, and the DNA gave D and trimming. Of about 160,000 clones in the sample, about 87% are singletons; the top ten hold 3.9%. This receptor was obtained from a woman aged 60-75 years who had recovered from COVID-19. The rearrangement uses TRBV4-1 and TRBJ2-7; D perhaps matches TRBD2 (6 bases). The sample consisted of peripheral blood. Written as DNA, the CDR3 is TGCGCCAGCAGTCAAGTTGGAGGGCCGATTCGGTACGAGCAGTACTTC. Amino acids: CASSQVGGPIRYEQYF.